This T cell receptor beta chain is drawn from a study of lymphopenia after photon versus proton radiotherapy. This clone occurred once. The antigen remains undetermined. The data were produced by immunoSEQ multiplex PCR, yet TCRdb's version contains in-frame clones alone and is incomplete. The sample carries 35,000 to 40,000 clones, 85% to 90% recorded once. Study conclusions and caveats: Proton therapy kept repertoires fairly stable, unlike photons, which gained effector/memory cells. After lymphocyte nadir, photon-treated repertoires showed oligoclonal expansion, especially CD8+ Temra.

The germline CDR1 and CDR2 sequences are MNHEY and SMNVEV (reference sequence). CDR3 length: 14 amino acids. The ends lost 5 bases at V and 7 bases at J; junction bases unmatched: 8. This receptor was taken from a man aged 50-59 years with gastric cancer. The sample was peripheral blood, taken from a patient treated with photon-based radiotherapy. The rearrangement links TRBV27 to TRBJ2-7; TRBD1 aligns across 10 bases. This chain's CDR3 is CASSPGQGWGEQYF. In DNA, the CDR3 is TGTGCCAGCAGTCCGGGACAGGGGTGGGGGGAGCAGTACTTC.